This TCR beta chain was identified in a study of metastatic and nonmetastatic thyroid tumors. Study information: The authors compared repertoires across blood and tumor or nodule tissue from malignant and benign thyroid patients. General study results and limits: Malignant thyroid tumors reportedly had TCR beta diversity that was significantly higher than in benign nodules, in blood and tumor.

This clone has at least ten counts. Its matching antigen is unknown. The V gene's germline CDR1 is SGHNT and CDR2 YENEEA. This CDR3 comprises 15 residues. V dropped 5 bases and J dropped 3 bases, with 15 bases sitting between them. The entire patient cohort was treatment-naive prior to thyroid surgery. Under the authors' procedure: The study's classifier, a distant-metastasis tool for papillary thyroid cancer, was built using CDR3 differences across clinicopathological groups. MiXCR reprocessed the PCR reads for TCRdb. Clone size and V and J calls follow TCRdb, not the original study. The table has 25,000 to 40,000 clones, roughly 6.8% seen once.

The source material was blood. The chain has TRBV11-3 and TRBJ2-3; D unresolved. The clonotype comes from a female donor with papillary thyroid cancer or a benign thyroid nodule (not recorded which). Some clones in this sample may be carry-over from other donors' samples. The CDR3 spells CASSPWTQVTDTQYF. The CDR3 DNA follows: TGTGCCAGCAGCCCCTGGACCCAAGTAACAGATACGCAGTATTTT.